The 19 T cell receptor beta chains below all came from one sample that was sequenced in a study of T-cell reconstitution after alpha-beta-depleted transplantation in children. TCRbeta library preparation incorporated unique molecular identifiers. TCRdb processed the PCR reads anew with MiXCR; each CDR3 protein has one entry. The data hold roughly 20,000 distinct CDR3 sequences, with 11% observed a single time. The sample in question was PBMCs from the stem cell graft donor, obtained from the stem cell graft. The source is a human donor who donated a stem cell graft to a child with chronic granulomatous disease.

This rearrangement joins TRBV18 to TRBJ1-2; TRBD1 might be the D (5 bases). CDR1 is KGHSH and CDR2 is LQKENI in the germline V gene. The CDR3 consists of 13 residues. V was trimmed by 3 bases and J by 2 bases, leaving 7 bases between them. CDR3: CASSPRQNYGYTF. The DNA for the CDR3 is TGTGCCAGCTCACCGCGACAGAACTATGGCTACACCTTC.

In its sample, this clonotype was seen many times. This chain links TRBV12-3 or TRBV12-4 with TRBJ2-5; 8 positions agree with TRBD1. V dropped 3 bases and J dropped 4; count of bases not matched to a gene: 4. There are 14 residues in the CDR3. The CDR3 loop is CASSLGDRRETQYF. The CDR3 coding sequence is TGTGCCAGCAGTTTGGGGGACAGGAGAGAGACCCAGTACTTC.

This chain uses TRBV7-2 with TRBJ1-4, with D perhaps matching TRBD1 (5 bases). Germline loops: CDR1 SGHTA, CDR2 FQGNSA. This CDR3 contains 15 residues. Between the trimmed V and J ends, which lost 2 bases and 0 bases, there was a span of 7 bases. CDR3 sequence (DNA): TGTGCCAGCAGCTTATGGACAACAACTAATGAAAAACTGTTTTTT. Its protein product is CASSLWTTTNEKLFF.

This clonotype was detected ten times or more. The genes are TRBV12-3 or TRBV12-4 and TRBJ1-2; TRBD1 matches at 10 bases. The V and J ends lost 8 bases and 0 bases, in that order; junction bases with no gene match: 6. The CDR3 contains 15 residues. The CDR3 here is CASLDRGFPNYGYTF. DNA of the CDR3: TGTGCCAGCTTGGACAGGGGGTTCCCTAACTATGGCTACACCTTC.

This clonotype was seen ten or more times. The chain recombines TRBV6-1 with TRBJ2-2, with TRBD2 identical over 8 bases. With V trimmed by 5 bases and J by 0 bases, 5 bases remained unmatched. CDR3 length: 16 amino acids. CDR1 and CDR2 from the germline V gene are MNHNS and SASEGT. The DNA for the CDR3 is TGTGCCAGCAGTAACAGCGGGAGCGCGAACACCGGGGAGCTGTTTTTT. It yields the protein CASSNSGSANTGELFF.

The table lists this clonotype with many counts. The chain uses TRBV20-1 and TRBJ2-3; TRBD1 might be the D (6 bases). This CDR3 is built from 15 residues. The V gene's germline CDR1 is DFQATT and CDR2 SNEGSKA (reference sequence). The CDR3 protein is CFYLDFGGLTDTQYF. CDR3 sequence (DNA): TGCTTCTATCTCGATTTTGGGGGCCTCACAGATACGCAGTATTTT.

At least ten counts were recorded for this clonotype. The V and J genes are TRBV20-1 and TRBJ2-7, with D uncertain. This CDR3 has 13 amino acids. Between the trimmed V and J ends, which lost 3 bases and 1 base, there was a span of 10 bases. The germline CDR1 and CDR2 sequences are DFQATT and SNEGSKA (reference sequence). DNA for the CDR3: TGCAGTGCTAGTGGGCAGGAATCCTACGAGCAGTACTTC. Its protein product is CSASGQESYEQYF.

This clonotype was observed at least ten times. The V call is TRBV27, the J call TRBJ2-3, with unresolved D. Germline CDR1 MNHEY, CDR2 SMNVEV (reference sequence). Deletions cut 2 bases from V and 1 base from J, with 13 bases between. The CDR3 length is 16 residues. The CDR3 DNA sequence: TGTGCCAGCAGTTTAGGAGCGTGGGCGGGCACAGATACGCAGTATTTT. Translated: CASSLGAWAGTDTQYF.

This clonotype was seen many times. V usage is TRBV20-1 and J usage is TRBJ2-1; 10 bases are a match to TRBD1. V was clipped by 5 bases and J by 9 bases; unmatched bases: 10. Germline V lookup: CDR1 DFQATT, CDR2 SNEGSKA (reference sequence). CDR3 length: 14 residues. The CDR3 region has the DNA TGCAGTGCTCGAGGGACAGGGGCTGTCGGTGAGCAGTTCTTC. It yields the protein CSARGTGAVGEQFF.

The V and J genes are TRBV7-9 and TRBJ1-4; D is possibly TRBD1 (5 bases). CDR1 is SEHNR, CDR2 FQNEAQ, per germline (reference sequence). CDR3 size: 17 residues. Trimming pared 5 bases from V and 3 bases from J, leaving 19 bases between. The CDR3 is CASSTRQEGPANEKLFF. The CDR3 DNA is TGTGCCAGCAGCACCCGGCAGGAGGGACCGGCTAATGAAAAACTGTTTTTT.

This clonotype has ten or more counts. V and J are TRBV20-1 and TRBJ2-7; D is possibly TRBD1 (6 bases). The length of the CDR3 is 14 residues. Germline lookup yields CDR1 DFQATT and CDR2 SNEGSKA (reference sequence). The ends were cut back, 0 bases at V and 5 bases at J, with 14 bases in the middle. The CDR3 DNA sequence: TGCAGTGCTAGAGATTTGAACAGGGTGGACGAGCAGTACTTC. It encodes CSARDLNRVDEQYF.

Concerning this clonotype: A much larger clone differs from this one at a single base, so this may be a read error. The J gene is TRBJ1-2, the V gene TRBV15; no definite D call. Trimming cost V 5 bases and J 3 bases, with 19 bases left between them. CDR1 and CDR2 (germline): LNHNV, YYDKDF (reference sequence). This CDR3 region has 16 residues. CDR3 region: CATSPRAAWLDYGYTF. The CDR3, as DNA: TGTGCCACCAGCCCAAGGGCGGCATGGCTGGACTATGGCTACACCTTC.

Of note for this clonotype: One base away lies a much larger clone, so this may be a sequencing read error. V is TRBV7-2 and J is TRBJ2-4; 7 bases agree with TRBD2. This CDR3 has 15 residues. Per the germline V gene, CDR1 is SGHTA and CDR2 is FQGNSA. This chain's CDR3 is CASSLGGGAKNSQYF. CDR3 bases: TGTGCCAGCAGCTTAGGGGGGGGAGCCAAAAACAGTCAGTACTTC.

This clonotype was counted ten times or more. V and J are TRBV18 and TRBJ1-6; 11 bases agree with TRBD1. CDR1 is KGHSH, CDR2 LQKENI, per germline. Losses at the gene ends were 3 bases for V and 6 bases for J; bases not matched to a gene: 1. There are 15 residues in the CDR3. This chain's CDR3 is CASSPGTGGNSPLHF. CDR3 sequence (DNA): TGTGCCAGCTCACCGGGGACAGGGGGTAATTCACCCCTCCACTTT.

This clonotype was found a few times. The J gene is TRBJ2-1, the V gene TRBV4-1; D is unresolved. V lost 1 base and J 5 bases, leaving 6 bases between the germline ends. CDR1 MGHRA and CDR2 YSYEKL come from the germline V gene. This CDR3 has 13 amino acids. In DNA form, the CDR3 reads TGCGCCAGCAGCCAAGGCCGAGACAATGAGCAGTTCTTC. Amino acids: CASSQGRDNEQFF.

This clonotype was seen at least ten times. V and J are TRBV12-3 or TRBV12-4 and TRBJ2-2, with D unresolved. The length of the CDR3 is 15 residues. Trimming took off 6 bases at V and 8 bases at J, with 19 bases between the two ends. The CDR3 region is CASSPLTSVTGELFF. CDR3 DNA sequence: TGTGCCAGCAGCCCCCTTACGAGCGTAACGGGGGAGCTGTTTTTT.

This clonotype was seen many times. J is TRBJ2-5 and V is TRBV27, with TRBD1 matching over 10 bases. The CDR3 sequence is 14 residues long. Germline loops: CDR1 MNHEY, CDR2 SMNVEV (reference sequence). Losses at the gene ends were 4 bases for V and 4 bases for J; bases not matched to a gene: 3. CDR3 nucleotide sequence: TGTGCCAGCAGTTCGGGACAGGGGAGAGAGACCCAGTACTTC. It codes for CASSSGQGRETQYF.

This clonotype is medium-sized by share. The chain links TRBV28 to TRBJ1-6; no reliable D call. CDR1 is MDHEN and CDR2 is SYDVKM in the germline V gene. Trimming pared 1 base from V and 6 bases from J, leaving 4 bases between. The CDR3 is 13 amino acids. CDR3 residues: CASSLSPNSPLHF. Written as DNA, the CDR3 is TGTGCCAGCAGTTTATCCCCTAATTCACCCCTCCACTTT.

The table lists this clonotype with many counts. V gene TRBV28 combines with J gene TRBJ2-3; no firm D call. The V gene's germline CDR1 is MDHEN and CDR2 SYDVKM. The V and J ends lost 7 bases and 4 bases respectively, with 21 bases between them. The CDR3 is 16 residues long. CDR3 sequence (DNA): TGTGCCAGCAAGATTTCGGGTCCGGGTCTTGCAGATACGCAGTATTTT. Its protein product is CASKISGPGLADTQYF.